The rows below give T cell receptor beta chains drawn from one sample of a study of post-analysis software for immune sequencing data. TCRdb re-called the PCR reads through MiXCR, storing one row per CDR3 protein. The sample lists 150,000 to 200,000 distinct CDR3 sequences; 30% were seen once. The source material was blood. Source of these receptors: a girl between 10 and 17 years old with multiple sclerosis. The CDR3 runs from the conserved cysteine through the conserved F or W. The D gene is left open where the match is weak. Clone sizes are given selectively: once, few, many, or a class where the clone is expanded.

CDR3 protein,CDR3 DNA,J gene,CDR3 length,clone size,D gene,V gene
CASSLGLATYEQYF,TGTGCCAGCAGTTTGGGCCTAGCGACCTACGAGCAGTACTTC,TRBJ2-7,14,many,.,TRBV12-3/TRBV12-4
CASSLGGGQPQHF,TGTGCCAGCAGTTTAGGGGGGGGACAGCCCCAGCATTTT,TRBJ1-5,13,many,.,TRBV12-3/TRBV12-4
CASSLQLAGVSTQYF,TGTGCCAGCAGTTTGCAACTAGCGGGAGTGTCTACGCAGTATTTT,TRBJ2-3,15,many,TRBD2,TRBV27
CASSQADYAEETQYF,TGCGCCAGCAGCCAGGCGGACTACGCGGAGGAGACCCAGTACTTC,TRBJ2-5,15,few,.,TRBV4-1
CSAARGGHHYEQYF,TGCAGTGCCGCTAGGGGGGGCCATCACTACGAGCAGTACTTC,TRBJ2-7,14,.,.,TRBV20-1
CASSLPAIYGYTF,TGTGCCAGCAGTCTGCCCGCGATCTATGGCTACACCTTC,TRBJ1-2,13,many,.,TRBV28
CASRLAASYTQYF,TGTGCCAGCAGGCTAGCGGCCTCTTATACGCAGTATTTT,TRBJ2-3,13,few,TRBD2,TRBV12-3/TRBV12-4
CASSLAAGVTDTQYF,TGCGCCAGCAGCTTGGCTGCGGGAGTCACAGATACGCAGTATTTT,TRBJ2-3,15,few,TRBD2,TRBV5-1
CSAGPPDRISYNEQFF,TGCAGTGCTGGGCCCCCCGATCGAATCTCCTACAATGAGCAGTTCTTC,TRBJ2-1,16,.,.,TRBV20-1
CASSPTPYEQYF,TGTGCCAGCAGCCCTACACCATACGAGCAGTACTTC,TRBJ2-7,12,many,.,TRBV3-1
CASSEPSDGYTF,TGTGCCAGCAGTGAGCCCTCGGATGGCTACACCTTC,TRBJ1-2,12,many,.,TRBV12-3/TRBV12-4
CVSRQTGVLPLHF,TGCGTCAGCAGGCAGACAGGGGTGTTACCCCTCCACTTT,TRBJ1-6,13,.,TRBD1,TRBV4-1
CSAPGQGASNYGYTF,TGCAGCGCCCCGGGACAGGGGGCTTCCAACTATGGCTACACCTTC,TRBJ1-2,15,many,TRBD1,TRBV29-1
CATSDSGTSGRVVEQFF,TGTGCCACCAGTGATTCCGGGACTAGCGGGAGGGTGGTTGAGCAGTTCTTC,TRBJ2-1,17,few,TRBD2,TRBV24-1
CASRPFDRNTEAFF,TGCGCCAGCAGACCGTTCGACAGAAACACTGAAGCTTTCTTT,TRBJ1-1,14,.,.,TRBV5-1
CASSRVGGSRQYF,TGTGCCAGCAGCCGTGTTGGCGGGAGCAGGCAGTATTTT,TRBJ2-3,13,few,TRBD2,TRBV14
CASSVRIGWTSGSDEQFF,TGTGCCAGCAGCGTAAGGATAGGATGGACTAGCGGGAGCGATGAGCAGTTCTTC,TRBJ2-1,18,many,TRBD2,TRBV9
CSVEGDRRDNYGYTF,TGCAGCGTTGAGGGGGACCGACGGGATAACTATGGCTACACCTTC,TRBJ1-2,15,.,.,TRBV29-1
CSARAGSSETQYF,TGCAGTGCTAGAGCGGGATCCTCCGAGACCCAGTACTTC,TRBJ2-5,13,few,.,TRBV20-1
CASSLRPASTEQYF,TGTGCCAGCAGCTTAAGACCTGCGTCTACCGAGCAGTACTTC,TRBJ2-7,14,.,.,TRBV11-1
CASSYKDGYTF,TGTGCCAGCAGTTACAAAGATGGCTACACCTTC,TRBJ1-2,11,few,.,TRBV12-3/TRBV12-4
CSVRPDTQYF,TGCAGCGTCCGACCAGATACGCAGTATTTT,TRBJ2-3,10,many,.,TRBV29-1
CARSDPRASNEKLFF,TGTGCCCGCAGTGATCCTAGGGCGTCTAATGAAAAACTGTTTTTT,TRBJ1-4,15,.,.,TRBV25-1
CASSLVIAGGSYNEQFF,TGTGCCAGCAGCTTGGTTATAGCGGGAGGGTCCTACAATGAGCAGTTCTTC,TRBJ2-1,17,many,TRBD2,TRBV5-6
CASSQKQGWETQYF,TGCGCCAGCAGCCAAAAGCAGGGGTGGGAGACCCAGTACTTC,TRBJ2-5,14,many,.,TRBV4-1
CASSLTGNEQYF,TGTGCCAGCAGTTTGACAGGCAACGAGCAGTACTTC,TRBJ2-7,12,many,.,TRBV2
CASSPGTGRHNEQYF,TGTGCCAGCAGCCCCGGGACAGGGAGGCACAATGAGCAGTACTTC,TRBJ2-7,15,.,TRBD1,TRBV5-5
CASSQDPAWGNNEKLFF,TGTGCCAGCAGCCAAGATCCAGCGTGGGGGAATAATGAAAAACTGTTTTTT,TRBJ1-4,17,.,.,TRBV4-2
CATSRVDQPQHF,TGTGCCACCAGCAGGGTCGATCAGCCCCAGCATTTT,TRBJ1-5,12,.,.,TRBV15
CASSQYLGTLYEQYF,TGTGCCAGCAGCCAATATTTGGGGACACTCTACGAGCAGTACTTC,TRBJ2-7,15,once,.,TRBV3-1
CASGKLPKTDTQYF,TGTGCCTCGGGGAAACTACCAAAAACAGATACGCAGTATTTT,TRBJ2-3,14,.,.,TRBV6-6
CSVEPGGTEAFF,TGCAGCGTCGAACCCGGCGGCACTGAAGCTTTCTTT,TRBJ1-1,12,.,.,TRBV29-1
CASSPRNAPEAFF,TGCGCCAGCAGCCCTCGTAACGCACCTGAAGCTTTCTTT,TRBJ1-1,13,few,.,TRBV4-1
CASSLGTGGRSGNTIYF,TGTGCCAGCAGCTTAGGTACAGGGGGCCGGTCTGGAAACACCATATATTTT,TRBJ1-3,17,few,TRBD1,TRBV7-9
CASSFGVGLLNEQFF,TGTGCCAGCAGCTTTGGGGTGGGTTTACTCAATGAGCAGTTCTTC,TRBJ2-1,15,.,.,TRBV7-2
CASSFGGGYEQYF,TGCGCCAGCAGCTTCGGGGGCGGCTACGAGCAGTACTTC,TRBJ2-7,13,.,.,TRBV5-1
CASSDRLASSYNEQFF,TGTGCCAGCAGTGACAGACTAGCGAGCTCCTACAATGAGCAGTTCTTC,TRBJ2-1,16,.,TRBD2,TRBV6-1
CASSSIGLASHNEQFF,TGTGCCAGCAGTTCAATAGGACTAGCGTCGCACAATGAGCAGTTCTTC,TRBJ2-1,16,few,TRBD2,TRBV12-3/TRBV12-4
CASSSSRVGGRWDTEAFF,TGTGCCAGCAGCTCCTCTAGGGTAGGGGGCCGTTGGGACACTGAAGCTTTCTTT,TRBJ1-1,18,.,TRBD1,TRBV7-2
CANSLDYNEQFF,TGTGCCAACAGCTTAGACTACAATGAGCAGTTCTTC,TRBJ2-1,12,.,.,TRBV7-2